A single sample gave rise to the 18 T cell receptor beta chains below, sequenced in a study of blood T cells in healthy people across ages. Primed by a sample-barcoded 5' primer and a J-beta primer mix, a second PCR proceeded for about 6 to 11 cycles. TCRdb reanalysed the 5' RACE reads using MiXCR and keeps one entry per CDR3 protein. The sample lists some 930,000 distinct CDR3 sequences, about 29% seen once, with about a tenth in the top ten. This sample also appeared in a second study, on T cells of mothers and their children.

What was sequenced was blood. All receptors derive from a woman between 40 and 55 years old in good health.

V is TRBV7-2 and J is TRBJ2-3; D gene uncertain. Trimming left V 5 bases short and J 0 bases short, with 21 bases between. Germline lookup yields CDR1 SGHTA and CDR2 FQGNSA. This CDR3 region has 18 residues. CDR3 loop: CASSNPGRRPISTDTQYF. Here the CDR3 DNA reads TGTGCCAGCAGCAATCCGGGCCGTCGCCCTATAAGCACAGATACGCAGTATTTT. The full variable domain, completed using reference TRBV7-2 and TRBJ2-3, is GAGVSQSPSNKVTEKGKDVELRCDPISGHTALYWYRQSLGQGLEFLIYFQGNSAPDKSGLPSDRFSAERTGGSVSTLTIQRTQQEDSAVYLCASSNPGRRPISTDTQYFGPGTRLTVL.

Ten or more counts support this clonotype. This chain joins TRBV25-1 and TRBJ2-6; the match to TRBD1 covers 10 bases. Germline CDR1 reads MGHDK; CDR2 reads SYGVNS. There are 17 residues in the CDR3. V shed 7 bases and J 3 bases; nucleotides not matched to a gene: 9. The CDR3 sequence: CASTRGQGSSGANVLTF. In DNA form, the CDR3 reads TGTGCCAGCACCAGGGGACAGGGGAGTAGTGGGGCCAACGTCCTGACTTTC. Full variable domain (rest looked up from reference TRBV25-1 and TRBJ2-6): EADIYQTPRYLVIGTGKKITLECSQTMGHDKMYWYQQDPGMELHLIHYSYGVNSTEKGDLSSESTVSRIRTEHFPLTLESARPSHTSQYLCASTRGQGSSGANVLTFGAGSRLTVL.

Comment on this clonotype: Possible read error: a much larger clone is one base away. The genes are TRBV27 and TRBJ2-5; D is ambiguous. The last part of the DNA fits TRBJ2-7 better; the J call may be wrong. The germline V gene encodes CDR1 MNHEY and CDR2 SMNVEV (reference sequence). This CDR3 contains 13 residues. CDR3 DNA: TGTGCCAGCAATTTATCAATTTTATACGAGCAGTACTTC. It encodes CASNLSILYEQYF.

CDR3: CAGATGNEKLFF. The CDR3 coding sequence is TGTGCCGGCGCGACAGGGAACGAAAAACTGTTTTTT. This chain connects TRBV7-9 to TRBJ1-4; 7 bases align to TRBD1. CDR3 length: 12 residues. Trimming took 11 bases from V and 8 from J; bases not matched to a gene: 8. Germline loops: CDR1 SEHNR, CDR2 FQNEAQ (reference sequence).

The table lists this clonotype with many counts. J is TRBJ2-1 and V is TRBV6-5, with D unresolved. V lost 3 bases and J 9 bases, leaving 6 bases between the germline ends. This CDR3 contains 11 residues. The germline V gene encodes CDR1 MNHEY and CDR2 SVGAGI. This CDR3 reads CASSYGSEQFF. CDR3 in DNA: TGTGCCAGCAGTTATGGGTCTGAGCAGTTCTTC.

The V call is TRBV12-3 or TRBV12-4, the J call TRBJ2-2; tentatively, D is TRBD1 (6 bases). The CDR3 contains 15 residues. V lost 0 bases to trimming and J lost 9 bases, with 14 bases between them. The CDR3 DNA follows: TGTGCCAGCAGTTTAGCCCTAAGGGGGACCCGGGAGCTGTTTTTT. It codes for CASSLALRGTRELFF.

The chain carries TRBV18 and TRBJ1-1, with unresolved D. The CDR3 has 13 residues. Germline V gene sequence: CDR1 KGHSH, CDR2 LQKENI. V was trimmed by 6 bases and J by 0 bases, leaving 8 bases between them. The CDR3 here is CASSDQLNTEAFF. The DNA for the CDR3 is TGTGCCAGCTCTGACCAATTGAACACTGAAGCTTTCTTT.

The genes are TRBV5-1 and TRBJ2-5; tentative D call: TRBD2 (6 bases). Germline loops: CDR1 SGHRS, CDR2 YFSETQ. The CDR3 covers 15 residues. Deletions cut 1 base from V and 1 base from J, with 11 bases between. This CDR3 reads CASSLMQAGQETQYF. The CDR3 DNA is TGCGCCAGCAGCTTGATGCAAGCGGGCCAAGAGACCCAGTACTTC.

The chain combines TRBV6-1 with TRBJ2-1, with D tentatively TRBD2 (7 bases). V was cut by 8 bases and J by 5 bases, with 16 bases left in between. The germline V gene has CDR1 MNHNS and CDR2 SASEGT. This CDR3 comprises 14 residues. The CDR3 reads CASGGAIPNNEQFF. In DNA, the CDR3 is TGTGCCAGCGGGGGGGCTATCCCCAACAATGAGCAGTTCTTC.

The sample holds many counts of this clonotype. This chain connects TRBV7-2 to TRBJ1-2, with D possibly matching TRBD1 (6 bases). Trimming left V 3 bases short and J 2 bases short, with 7 bases between. Germline CDR1 reads SGHTA; CDR2 reads FQGNSA. The CDR3 is 13 residues long. Here the CDR3 DNA reads TGTGCCAGCAGCTTCCAGGGGAACTATGGCTACACCTTC. Amino acid sequence: CASSFQGNYGYTF.

This clonotype was seen a few times. The V and J genes are TRBV5-6 and TRBJ1-2, with 10 bases matching TRBD1. CDR1 and CDR2 from the germline V gene are SGHDT and YYEEEE. Trimming removed 4 bases from V and 1 base from J; junction bases left unmatched: 10. The CDR3 consists of 17 residues. This CDR3 reads CASSTWTGGPVNYGYTF. DNA for the CDR3: TGTGCCAGCAGCACGTGGACAGGGGGGCCGGTTAACTATGGCTACACCTTC.

This chain connects TRBV7-8 to TRBJ2-1; D not certain. The V end lost 1 base, the J end lost 6 bases, and 10 bases lay between the germline ends. CDR1 is SGHVS, CDR2 FQNEAQ, per germline. The CDR3 covers 14 residues. CDR3 nucleotide sequence: TGTGCCAGCAGCTTAGATCCTTTAGGCAATGAGCAGTTCTTC. Its translation is CASSLDPLGNEQFF. Filled out from reference TRBV7-8 and TRBJ2-1, the complete variable domain reads GAGVSQSPRYKVAKRGQDVALRCDPISGHVSLFWYQQALGQGPEFLTYFQNEAQLDKSGLPSDRFFAERPEGSVSTLKIQRTQQEDSAVYLCASSLDPLGNEQFFGPGTRLTVL.

This clonotype was counted many times. A read error may produce the germline difference seen at one junction end. The chain joins TRBV7-9 to TRBJ2-7; D gene ambiguous. Germline CDR1 is SEHNR and CDR2 is FQNEAQ (reference sequence). The CDR3 runs 16 residues. The CDR3 loop is CASSPPGPYTAYGQYF. CDR3 bases: TGTGCCAGCAGCCCCCCTGGACCCTACACAGCCTACGGGCAGTACTTC.

The chain links TRBV2 to TRBJ2-1; D is perhaps TRBD2 (6 bases). CDR3 length: 15 amino acids. The germline V and J ends were trimmed by 1 base and 1 base, with 8 bases remaining between them. Germline values: CDR1 SNHLY, CDR2 FYNNEI. The CDR3 nucleotides read TGTGCCAGCAGTGAAGAGGAGGGGTCCTACAATGAGCAGTTCTTC. Its translation: CASSEEEGSYNEQFF.

This clonotype was recorded many times. The chain employs TRBV5-5 and TRBJ1-5; no definite D call. The CDR3 runs to 14 residues. The V gene lost 0 bases and the J gene lost 0 bases, with 4 bases spanning the gap. Germline CDR1 is SGHKS and CDR2 is YYEKEE (reference sequence). The CDR3 DNA is TGTGCCAGCAGCTTGGAACATAGCAATCAGCCCCAGCATTTT. Protein: CASSLEHSNQPQHF.

The CDR3 DNA sequence: TGTGCCAGCAGCCTTGGACTAGCGGGGGACCTAAGCCAAGAGACCCAGTACTTC. The encoded protein is CASSLGLAGDLSQETQYF. The chain joins TRBV3-1 to TRBJ2-5, with 13 bases aligning to TRBD2. V gave up 4 bases and J gave up 1 base; unmatched junction bases: 9. Germline CDR1 LGHDT, CDR2 YNNKEL (reference sequence). The CDR3 totals 18 residues.

This clonotype has only a few counts. The genes are TRBV21-1 and TRBJ2-3; the D call of TRBD1 is as the table states it, not checked on the DNA. TRBV21-1 is noted as a pseudogene. This CDR3 has 17 amino acids. CDR3 loop: CASSRPQQGLAGDTQYF. The CDR3, as DNA: TGTGCCAGCAGCAGGCCGCAACAGGGCTTGGCTGGGGATACGCAGTATTTT.

The chain has TRBV12-5 and TRBJ2-3; no clear D gene. The length of the CDR3 is 13 residues. The germline V gene has CDR1 LGHNT and CDR2 FRNRAP. The V and J ends lost 2 bases and 4 bases respectively, with 7 bases between them. The CDR3 sequence is CASGLWGADTQYF. CDR3 nucleotide sequence: TGTGCTAGTGGTTTGTGGGGTGCAGATACGCAGTATTTT. Based on the CDR3 plus reference TRBV12-5 and TRBJ2-3, the full variable domain is DARVTQTPRHKVTEMGQEVTMRCQPILGHNTVFWYRQTMMQGLELLAYFRNRAPLDDSGMPKDRFSAEMPDATLATLKIQPSEPRDSAVYFCASGLWGADTQYFGPGTRLTVL.